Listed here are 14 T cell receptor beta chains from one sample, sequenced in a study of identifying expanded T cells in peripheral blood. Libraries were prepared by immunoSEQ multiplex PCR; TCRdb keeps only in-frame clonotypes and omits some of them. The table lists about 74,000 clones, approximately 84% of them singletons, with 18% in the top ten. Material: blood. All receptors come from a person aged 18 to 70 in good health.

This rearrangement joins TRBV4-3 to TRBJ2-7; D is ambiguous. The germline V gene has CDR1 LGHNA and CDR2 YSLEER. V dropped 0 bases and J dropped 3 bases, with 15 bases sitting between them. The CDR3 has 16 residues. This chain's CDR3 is CASSQDYRSDLYEQYF. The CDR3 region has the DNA TGCGCCAGCAGCCAAGATTACCGGAGCGACCTCTACGAGCAGTACTTC.

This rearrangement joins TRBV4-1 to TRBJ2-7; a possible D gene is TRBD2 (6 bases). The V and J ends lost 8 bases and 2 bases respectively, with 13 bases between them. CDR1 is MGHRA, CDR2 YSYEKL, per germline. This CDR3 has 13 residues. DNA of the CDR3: TGCGCCAGCGCCGAGCGGGTAACCTACGAGCAGTACTTC. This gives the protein CASAERVTYEQYF.

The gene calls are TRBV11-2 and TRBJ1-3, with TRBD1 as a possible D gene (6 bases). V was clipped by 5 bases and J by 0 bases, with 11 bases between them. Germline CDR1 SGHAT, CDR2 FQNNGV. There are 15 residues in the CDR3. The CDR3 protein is CASSPRGPSGNTIYF. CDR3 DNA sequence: TGTGCCAGCAGCCCCAGGGGCCCCTCTGGAAACACCATATATTTT.

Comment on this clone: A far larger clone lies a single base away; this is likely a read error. CDR3 protein: CTSSQDRDSSYQPQHF. CDR3 DNA sequence: TGCACCAGCAGCCAAGACAGGGACAGCTCTTATCAGCCCCAGCATTTT. The chain employs TRBV1 and TRBJ1-5; TRBD1, the table's D call, was not compared with the DNA. TRBV1 is noted as a pseudogene. CDR3 size: 16 residues.

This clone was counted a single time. CDR3 residues: CASSQDWDGFSYEQYF. DNA of the CDR3: TGCGCCAGCAGCCAAGATTGGGACGGATTCTCCTACGAGCAGTACTTC. The V and J genes are TRBV4-3 and TRBJ2-7; the D call may be TRBD1 or TRBD2 (5 bases each). CDR1 is LGHNA, CDR2 YSLEER, per germline. Between the trimmed V and J ends, which lost 0 bases and 0 bases, there was a span of 12 bases. CDR3 length: 16 amino acids.

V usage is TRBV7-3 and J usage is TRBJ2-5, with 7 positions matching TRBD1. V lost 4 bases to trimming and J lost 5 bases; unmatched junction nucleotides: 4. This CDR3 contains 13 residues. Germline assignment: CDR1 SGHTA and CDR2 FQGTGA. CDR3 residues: CASSSQGDETQYF. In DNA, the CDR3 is TGTGCCAGCAGCTCCCAGGGGGACGAGACCCAGTACTTC.

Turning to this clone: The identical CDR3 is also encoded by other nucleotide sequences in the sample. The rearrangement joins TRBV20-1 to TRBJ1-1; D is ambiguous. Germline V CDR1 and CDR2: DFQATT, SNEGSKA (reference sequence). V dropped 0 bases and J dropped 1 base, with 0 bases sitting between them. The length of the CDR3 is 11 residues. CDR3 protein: CSARENTEAFF. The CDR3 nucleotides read TGCAGTGCTAGAGAGAACACTGAAGCTTTCTTT.

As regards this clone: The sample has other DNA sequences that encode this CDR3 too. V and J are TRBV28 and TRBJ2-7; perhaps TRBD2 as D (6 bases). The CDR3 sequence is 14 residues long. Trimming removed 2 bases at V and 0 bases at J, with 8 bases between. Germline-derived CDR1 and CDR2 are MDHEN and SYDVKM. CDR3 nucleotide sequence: TGTGCCAGCAGTTTAGGAGGGAGCTCCTACGAGCAGTACTTC. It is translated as CASSLGGSSYEQYF.

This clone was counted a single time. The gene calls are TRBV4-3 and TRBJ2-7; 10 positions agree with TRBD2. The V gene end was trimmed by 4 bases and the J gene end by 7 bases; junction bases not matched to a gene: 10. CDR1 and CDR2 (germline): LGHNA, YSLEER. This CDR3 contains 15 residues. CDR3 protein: CASSPLAGVAAEQYF. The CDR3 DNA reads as TGCGCCAGCAGCCCTCTAGCGGGAGTGGCGGCAGAGCAGTACTTC.

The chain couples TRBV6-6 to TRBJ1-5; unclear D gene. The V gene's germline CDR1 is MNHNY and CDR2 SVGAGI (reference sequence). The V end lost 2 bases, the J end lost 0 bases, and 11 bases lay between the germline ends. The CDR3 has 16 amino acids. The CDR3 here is CASSYGQDYSNQPQHF. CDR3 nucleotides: TGTGCCAGCAGTTACGGGCAGGACTATAGCAATCAGCCCCAGCATTTT.

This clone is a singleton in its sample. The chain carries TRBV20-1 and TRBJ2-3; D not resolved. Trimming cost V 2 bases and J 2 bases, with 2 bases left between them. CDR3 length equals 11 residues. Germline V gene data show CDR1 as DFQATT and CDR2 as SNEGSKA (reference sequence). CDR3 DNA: TGCAGTGCTAGACCCACAGATACGCAGTATTTT. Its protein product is CSARPTDTQYF.

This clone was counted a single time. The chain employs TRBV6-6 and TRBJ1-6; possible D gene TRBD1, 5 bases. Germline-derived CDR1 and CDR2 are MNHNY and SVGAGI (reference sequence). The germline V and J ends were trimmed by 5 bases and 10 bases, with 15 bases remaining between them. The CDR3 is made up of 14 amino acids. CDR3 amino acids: CASSTSRRESPLHF. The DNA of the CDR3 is TGTGCCAGCAGTACCTCACGCAGGGAATCACCCCTCCACTTT.

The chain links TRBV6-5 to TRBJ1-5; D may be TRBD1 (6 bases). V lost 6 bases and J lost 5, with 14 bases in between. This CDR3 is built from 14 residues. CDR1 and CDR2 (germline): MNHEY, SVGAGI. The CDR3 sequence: CASSPKGQYQPQHF. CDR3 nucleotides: TGTGCCAGCAGCCCAAAAGGACAGTATCAGCCCCAGCATTTT.

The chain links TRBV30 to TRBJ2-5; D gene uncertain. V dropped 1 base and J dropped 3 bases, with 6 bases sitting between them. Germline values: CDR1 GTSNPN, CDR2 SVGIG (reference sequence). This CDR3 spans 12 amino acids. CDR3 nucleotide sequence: TGTGCCTGGAGTGGTCTAGAAGAGACCCAGTACTTC. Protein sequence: CAWSGLEETQYF.